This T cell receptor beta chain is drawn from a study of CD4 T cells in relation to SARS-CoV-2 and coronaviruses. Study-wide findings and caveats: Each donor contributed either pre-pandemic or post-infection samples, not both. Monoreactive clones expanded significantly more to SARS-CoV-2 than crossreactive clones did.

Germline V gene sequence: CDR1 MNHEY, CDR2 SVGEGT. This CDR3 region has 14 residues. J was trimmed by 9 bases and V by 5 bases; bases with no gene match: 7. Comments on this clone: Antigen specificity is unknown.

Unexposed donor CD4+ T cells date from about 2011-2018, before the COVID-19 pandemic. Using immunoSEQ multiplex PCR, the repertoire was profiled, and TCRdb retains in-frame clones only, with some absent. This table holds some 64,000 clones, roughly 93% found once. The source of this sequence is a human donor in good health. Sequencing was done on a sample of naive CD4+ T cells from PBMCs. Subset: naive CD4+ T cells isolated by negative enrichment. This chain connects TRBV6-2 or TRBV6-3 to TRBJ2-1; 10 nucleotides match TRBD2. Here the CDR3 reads CASSTGLAGVEQFF. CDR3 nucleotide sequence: TGTGCCAGCAGTACAGGGCTAGCGGGAGTTGAGCAGTTCTTC.